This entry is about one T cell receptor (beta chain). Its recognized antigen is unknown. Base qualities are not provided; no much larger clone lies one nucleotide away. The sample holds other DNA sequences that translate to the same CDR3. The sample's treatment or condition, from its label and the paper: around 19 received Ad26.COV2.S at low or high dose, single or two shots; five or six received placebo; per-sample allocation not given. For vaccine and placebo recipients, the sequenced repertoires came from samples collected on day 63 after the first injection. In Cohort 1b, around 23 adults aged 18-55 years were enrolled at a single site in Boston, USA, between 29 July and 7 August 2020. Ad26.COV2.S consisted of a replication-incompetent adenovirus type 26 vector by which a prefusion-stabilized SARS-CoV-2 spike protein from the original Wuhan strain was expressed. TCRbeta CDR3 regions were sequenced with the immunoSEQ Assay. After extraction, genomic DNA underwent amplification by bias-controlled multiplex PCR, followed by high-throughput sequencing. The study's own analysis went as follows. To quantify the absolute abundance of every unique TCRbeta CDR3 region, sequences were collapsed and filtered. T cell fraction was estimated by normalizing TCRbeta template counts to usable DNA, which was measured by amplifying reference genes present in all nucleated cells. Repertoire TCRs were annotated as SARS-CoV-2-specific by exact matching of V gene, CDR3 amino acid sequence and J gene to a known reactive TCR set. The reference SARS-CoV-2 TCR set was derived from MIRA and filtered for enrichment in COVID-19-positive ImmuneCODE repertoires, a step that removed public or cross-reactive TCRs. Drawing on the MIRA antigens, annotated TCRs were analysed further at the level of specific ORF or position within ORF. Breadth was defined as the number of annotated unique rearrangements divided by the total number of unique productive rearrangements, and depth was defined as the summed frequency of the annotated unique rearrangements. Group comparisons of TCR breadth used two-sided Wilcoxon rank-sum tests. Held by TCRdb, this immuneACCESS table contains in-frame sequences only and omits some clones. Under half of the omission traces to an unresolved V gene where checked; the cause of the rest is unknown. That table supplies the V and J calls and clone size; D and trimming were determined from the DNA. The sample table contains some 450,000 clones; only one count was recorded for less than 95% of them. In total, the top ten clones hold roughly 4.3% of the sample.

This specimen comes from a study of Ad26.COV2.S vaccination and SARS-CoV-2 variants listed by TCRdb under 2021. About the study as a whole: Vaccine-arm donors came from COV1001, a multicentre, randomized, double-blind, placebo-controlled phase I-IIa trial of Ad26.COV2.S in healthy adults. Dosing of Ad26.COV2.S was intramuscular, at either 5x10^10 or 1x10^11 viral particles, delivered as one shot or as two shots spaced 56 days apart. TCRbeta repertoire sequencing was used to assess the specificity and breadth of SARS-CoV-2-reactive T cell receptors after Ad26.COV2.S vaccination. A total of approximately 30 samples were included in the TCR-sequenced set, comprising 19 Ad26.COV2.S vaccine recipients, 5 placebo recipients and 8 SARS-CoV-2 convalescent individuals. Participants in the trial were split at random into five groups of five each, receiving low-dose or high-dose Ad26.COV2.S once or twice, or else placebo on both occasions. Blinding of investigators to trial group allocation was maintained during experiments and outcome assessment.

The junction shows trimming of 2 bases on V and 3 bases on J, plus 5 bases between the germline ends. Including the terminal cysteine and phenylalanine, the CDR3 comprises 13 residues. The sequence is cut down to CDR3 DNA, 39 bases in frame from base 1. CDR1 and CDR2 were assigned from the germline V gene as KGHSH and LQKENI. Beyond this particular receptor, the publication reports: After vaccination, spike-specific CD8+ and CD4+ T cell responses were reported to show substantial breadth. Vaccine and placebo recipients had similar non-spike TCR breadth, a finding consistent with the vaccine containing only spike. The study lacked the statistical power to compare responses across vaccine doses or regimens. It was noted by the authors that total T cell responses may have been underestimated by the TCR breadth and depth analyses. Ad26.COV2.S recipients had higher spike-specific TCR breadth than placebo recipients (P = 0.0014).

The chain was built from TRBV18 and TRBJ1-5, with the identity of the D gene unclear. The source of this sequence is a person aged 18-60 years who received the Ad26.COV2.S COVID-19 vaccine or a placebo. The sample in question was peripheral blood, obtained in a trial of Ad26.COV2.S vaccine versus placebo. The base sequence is TGTGCCAGCTCACCAGGAGACAATCAGCCCCAGCATTTT. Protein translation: CASSPGDNQPQHF.